The clone carrying this T cell receptor beta chain was found many times. Its antigen is unidentified. Trimming stripped 7 bases from V and 1 base from J, with 15 bases between. This CDR3 has 15 amino acids. Germline V gives CDR1 SNHLY, CDR2 FYNNEI. RNA transcripts were the template for amplifying TCR beta CDR3 regions. The HTBI primer set served for first-round RT-PCR of the TCR CDR3. TCRdb re-called the multiplex PCR reads through MiXCR, storing one row per CDR3 protein. This sample has 400,000 to 500,000 distinct CDR3 sequences, with roughly 13% found just once. These data belong to a study of T cells in Graves' hyperthyroidism and ophthalmopathy. From less than 13 ml of fresh peripheral blood, PBMCs were isolated. Study-wide findings and caveats: Separating ophthalmopathy from stable hyperthyroidism was achieved by a 13 V-J model. Ophthalmopathy was identified by the model a median about 6.8 months ahead of onset.

The rearrangement links TRBV2 to TRBJ2-3; no clear D gene. This sequence originates from a woman aged 18-29 years with Graves' hyperthyroidism. The material sequenced was blood. CDR3 nucleotide sequence: TGTGCCAGCACCACACCCGTGCGACGCACAGATACGCAGTATTTT. This encodes CASTTPVRRTDTQYF.